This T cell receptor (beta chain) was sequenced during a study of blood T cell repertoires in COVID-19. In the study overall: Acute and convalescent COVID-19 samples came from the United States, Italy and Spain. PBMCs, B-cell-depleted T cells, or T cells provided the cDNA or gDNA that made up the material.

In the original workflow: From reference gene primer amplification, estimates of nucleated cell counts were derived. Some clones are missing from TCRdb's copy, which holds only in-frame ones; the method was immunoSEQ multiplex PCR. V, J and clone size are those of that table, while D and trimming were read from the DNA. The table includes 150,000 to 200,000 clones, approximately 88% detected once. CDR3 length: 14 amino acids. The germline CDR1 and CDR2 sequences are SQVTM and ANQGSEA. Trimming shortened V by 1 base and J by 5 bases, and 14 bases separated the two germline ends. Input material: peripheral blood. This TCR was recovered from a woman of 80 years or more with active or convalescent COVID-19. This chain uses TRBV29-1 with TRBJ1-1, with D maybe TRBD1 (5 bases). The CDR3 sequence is CSVEAEIRGTEAFF. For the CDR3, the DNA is TGCAGCGTTGAAGCAGAGATCCGGGGGACTGAAGCTTTCTTT.